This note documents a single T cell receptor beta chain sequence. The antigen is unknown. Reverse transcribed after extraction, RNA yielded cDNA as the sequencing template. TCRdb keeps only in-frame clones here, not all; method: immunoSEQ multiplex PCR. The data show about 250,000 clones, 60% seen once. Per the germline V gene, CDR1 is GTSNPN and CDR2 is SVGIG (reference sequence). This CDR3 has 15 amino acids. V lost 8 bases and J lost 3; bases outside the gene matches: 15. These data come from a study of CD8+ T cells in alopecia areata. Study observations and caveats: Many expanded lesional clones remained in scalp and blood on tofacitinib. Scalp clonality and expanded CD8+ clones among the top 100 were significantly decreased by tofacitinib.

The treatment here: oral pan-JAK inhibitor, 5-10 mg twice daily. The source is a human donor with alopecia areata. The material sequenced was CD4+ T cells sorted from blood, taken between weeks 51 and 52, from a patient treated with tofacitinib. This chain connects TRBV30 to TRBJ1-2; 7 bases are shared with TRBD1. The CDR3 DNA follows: TGTGCCGTGGTTATGGCGACAGGGTTGGACTATGGCTACACCTTC. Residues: CAVVMATGLDYGYTF.